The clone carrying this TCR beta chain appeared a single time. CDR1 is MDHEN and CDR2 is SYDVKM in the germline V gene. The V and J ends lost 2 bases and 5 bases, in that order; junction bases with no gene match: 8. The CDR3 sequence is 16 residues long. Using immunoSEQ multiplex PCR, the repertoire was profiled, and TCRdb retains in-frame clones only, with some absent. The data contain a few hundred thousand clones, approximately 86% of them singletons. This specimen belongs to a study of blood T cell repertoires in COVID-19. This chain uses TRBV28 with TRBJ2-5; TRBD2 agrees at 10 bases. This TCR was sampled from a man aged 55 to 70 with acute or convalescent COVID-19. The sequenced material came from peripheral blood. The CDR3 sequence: CASSLAGASGGETQYF. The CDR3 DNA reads TGTGCCAGCAGTTTAGCTGGGGCTAGCGGGGGTGAGACCCAGTACTTC.